This T cell receptor beta chain was documented in a study of technical replicates of blood from a handful of donors. Looked up from germline, CDR1 is GTSNPN and CDR2 is SVGIG (reference sequence). This CDR3 contains 14 residues. With V trimmed by 4 bases and J by 2 bases, 5 bases remained unmatched. Sequencing was performed with immunoSEQ multiplex PCR; in TCRdb, only in-frame clones are kept and a portion is missing. The sample lists some 11,000 clones, about 94% occurring once. The TCR was taken from a human donor in good health. Sequenced sample: PBMCs. This sequence joins TRBV30 and TRBJ1-2; TRBD1 matches at 9 bases. The CDR3 bases are TGTGCCTGGATTGGACAGGGGCTCAACTATGGCTACACCTTC. Translated: CAWIGQGLNYGYTF.